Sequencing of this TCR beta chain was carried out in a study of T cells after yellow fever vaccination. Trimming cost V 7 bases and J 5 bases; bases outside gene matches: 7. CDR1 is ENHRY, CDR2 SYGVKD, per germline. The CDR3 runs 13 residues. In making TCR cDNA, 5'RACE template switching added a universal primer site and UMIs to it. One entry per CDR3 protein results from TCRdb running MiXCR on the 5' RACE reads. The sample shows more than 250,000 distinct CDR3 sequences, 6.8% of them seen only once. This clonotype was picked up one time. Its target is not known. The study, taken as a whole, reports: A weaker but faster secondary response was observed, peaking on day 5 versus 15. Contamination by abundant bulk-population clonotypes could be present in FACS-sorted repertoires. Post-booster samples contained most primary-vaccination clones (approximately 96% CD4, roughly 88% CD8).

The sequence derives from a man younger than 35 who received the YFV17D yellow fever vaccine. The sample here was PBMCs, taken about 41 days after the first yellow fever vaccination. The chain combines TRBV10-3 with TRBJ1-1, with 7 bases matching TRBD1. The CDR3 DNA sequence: TGTGCCATCATGCAGGGGGAGCGAACTGAAGCTTTCTTT. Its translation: CAIMQGERTEAFF.